These 27 T cell receptor beta chains came from one sample sequenced in a study of CD8 T cells in Susac syndrome. cDNA came from roughly 0.47 to 1 ug RNA primed by random hexamers. TCRdb used MiXCR to reprocess the immunoSEQ multiplex PCR reads, holding one entry per CDR3 protein. The sample holds approximately 90,000 distinct CDR3 sequences, approximately 92% seen once. Material for sequencing was CD8+ T cells from PBMCs. Source of these receptors: a human donor in good health.

The rearrangement links TRBV19 to TRBJ2-2; 9 positions agree with TRBD1. V trimming: 2 bases; J trimming: 7 bases; junction bases outside the gene matches: 5. This CDR3 region has 15 residues. Germline CDR1 and CDR2: LNHDA and SQIVND (reference sequence). The CDR3 region has the DNA TGTGCCAGTAGTATAACCGGGACAGGGCACGGGGAGCTGTTTTTT. Its translation is CASSITGTGHGELFF. Filled out from reference TRBV19 and TRBJ2-2, the complete variable domain reads DGGITQSPKYLFRKEGQNVTLSCEQNLNHDAMYWYRQDPGQGLRLIYYSQIVNDFQKGDIAEGYSVSREKKESFPLTVTSAQKNPTAFYLCASSITGTGHGELFFGEGSRLTVL.

The chain joins TRBV13 to TRBJ1-6, with 8 positions matching TRBD1. The CDR3 is made up of 15 amino acids. Losses at the gene ends were 4 bases for V and 8 bases for J; bases not matched to a gene: 7. The V gene's germline CDR1 is PRHDT and CDR2 FYEKMQ (reference sequence). The chain's CDR3 is CASSSGQGSHSPLHF. The CDR3 DNA follows: TGTGCCAGCAGCTCCGGACAGGGCAGCCATTCACCCCTCCACTTT.

The chain has TRBV12-3 or TRBV12-4 and TRBJ1-2, with D maybe TRBD1 (6 bases). The CDR3 sequence is 11 residues long. The V and J ends lost 5 bases and 13 bases respectively, with 14 bases between them. The chain's CDR3 is CASSTGKLSTF. The CDR3 bases are TGTGCCAGCAGTACAGGGAAGCTGTCCACCTTC.

The genes are TRBV5-6 and TRBJ1-2, with unresolved D. Germline V CDR1 and CDR2: SGHDT, YYEEEE. Trimming shortened V by 2 bases and J by 2 bases, and 4 bases separated the two germline ends. The CDR3 runs to 12 residues. The DNA of the CDR3 is TGTGCCAGCAGCTTTGAAAACTATGGCTACACCTTC. The encoded protein is CASSFENYGYTF.

This chain joins TRBV2 and TRBJ2-3; D may match TRBD1 or TRBD2 (5 bases each). V shed 2 bases and J shed 0 bases, with 12 bases lying between them. This CDR3 is built from 16 residues. Germline V gene lookup returns CDR1 SNHLY and CDR2 FYNNEI. Here the CDR3 reads CASSEWVGPSTDTQYF. The CDR3 coding sequence is TGTGCCAGCAGTGAATGGGTGGGACCTAGCACAGATACGCAGTATTTT. The entire variable domain, with the rest obtained from reference TRBV2 and TRBJ2-3, is as follows: EPEVTQTPSHQVTQMGQEVILRCVPISNHLYFYWYRQILGQKVEFLVSFYNNEISEKSEIFDDQFSVERPDGSNFTLKIRSTKLEDSAMYFCASSEWVGPSTDTQYFGPGTRLTVL.

V and J are TRBV27 and TRBJ2-7; D is undetermined. The ends were cut back, 6 bases at V and 2 bases at J, with 5 bases in the middle. From germline, CDR1 is MNHEY and CDR2 SMNVEV (reference sequence). The CDR3 totals 11 residues. CDR3 in DNA: TGTGCCAGCAGAAACACCTACGAGCAGTACTTC. Protein sequence: CASRNTYEQYF.

This chain joins TRBV29-1 and TRBJ1-2; 7 bases align to TRBD1. After removal of 6 bases from V and 4 bases from J, the junction contained 14 bases not matched to a gene. This CDR3 spans 15 amino acids. Germline V CDR1 and CDR2: SQVTM, ANQGSEA. CDR3 region: CSVMTGMGVGYGYTF. CDR3 nucleotide sequence: TGCAGCGTCATGACAGGGATGGGGGTTGGCTATGGCTACACCTTC.

This clonotype was seen a single time. J is TRBJ1-2 and V is TRBV7-2; D gene uncertain. From germline, CDR1 is SGHTA and CDR2 FQGNSA. The V end lost 5 bases, the J end lost 0 bases, and 4 bases lay between the germline ends. The CDR3 runs to 12 residues. The CDR3 is CASSATNYGYTF. DNA of the CDR3: TGTGCCAGCAGCGCAACTAACTATGGCTACACCTTC.

J is TRBJ2-1 and V is TRBV7-9; D gene uncertain. The CDR3 runs to 13 residues. Between the trimmed V and J ends, which lost 1 base and 6 bases, there was a span of 7 bases. From germline, CDR1 is SEHNR and CDR2 FQNEAQ (reference sequence). CDR3 region: CASSLGQVNEQFF. The CDR3 bases are TGTGCCAGCAGCTTAGGGCAGGTCAATGAGCAGTTCTTC.

V usage is TRBV7-3 and J usage is TRBJ2-1; possibly TRBD1 for D (6 bases). The germline V gene encodes CDR1 SGHTA and CDR2 FQGTGA. The CDR3 consists of 14 residues. V lost 4 bases and J lost 3, with 10 bases in between. DNA for the CDR3: TGTGCCAGCAGCTCACCGGACAGCTACAATGAGCAGTTCTTC. Translation: CASSSPDSYNEQFF.

DNA for the CDR3: TGTGCCAGCAGTCTAAAGGCAGATACGCAGTATTTT. Encoded protein: CASSLKADTQYF. V is TRBV27 and J is TRBJ2-3; D is undetermined. This CDR3 is 12 amino acids long. Per the germline V gene, CDR1 is MNHEY and CDR2 is SMNVEV (reference sequence). Between the trimmed V and J ends, which lost 5 bases and 4 bases, there was a span of 7 bases.

This clonotype showed up just once. The chain uses TRBV4-1 and TRBJ2-5, with unresolved D. Looked up from germline, CDR1 is MGHRA and CDR2 is YSYEKL. The CDR3 extends over 14 amino acids. V lost 0 bases and J 5 bases, leaving 10 bases between the germline ends. CDR3 in DNA: TGCGCCAGCAGCCAAGAAGGGAATACGGAGACCCAGTACTTC. It encodes CASSQEGNTETQYF.

The chain combines TRBV7-8 with TRBJ1-5, with D uncertain. From germline, CDR1 is SGHVS and CDR2 FQNEAQ. V gave up 5 bases and J gave up 6 bases, with 11 bases separating them. The CDR3 contains 13 residues. CDR3 sequence reads: CASSPGSSQPQHF. DNA for the CDR3: TGTGCCAGCAGCCCTGGTAGTTCTCAGCCCCAGCATTTT.

This clonotype appeared once. V is TRBV12-5 and J is TRBJ2-1, with D unclear. Germline V gene data show CDR1 as LGHNT and CDR2 as FRNRAP. This CDR3 has 14 residues. Trimming removed 0 bases from V and 7 bases from J, with 10 bases in between. The CDR3 DNA sequence: TGTGCTAGTGGTTTGGTGCCCAGTCGAAATGAGCAGTTCTTC. It encodes CASGLVPSRNEQFF. The variable domain in full, with the rest retrieved from reference TRBV12-5 and TRBJ2-1, is DARVTQTPRHKVTEMGQEVTMRCQPILGHNTVFWYRQTMMQGLELLAYFRNRAPLDDSGMPKDRFSAEMPDATLATLKIQPSEPRDSAVYFCASGLVPSRNEQFFGPGTRLTVL.

The chain uses TRBV12-5 and TRBJ1-5, with D hard to call. The CDR3 is made up of 12 amino acids. Trimming shortened V by 2 bases and J by 7 bases, and 6 bases separated the two germline ends. Looked up from germline, CDR1 is LGHNT and CDR2 is FRNRAP. The CDR3, as DNA: TGTGCTAGTGGTTTGCCGGAGCAGCCCCAGCATTTT. Protein product: CASGLPEQPQHF.

The V gene is TRBV7-8, the J gene TRBJ2-1; no clear D. Germline lookup yields CDR1 SGHVS and CDR2 FQNEAQ. V was clipped by 2 bases and J by 5 bases, with 7 bases between them. This CDR3 region has 13 residues. The CDR3: CASSLSSDNEQFF. The DNA of the CDR3 is TGTGCCAGCAGCTTAAGTTCGGACAATGAGCAGTTCTTC.

The chain carries TRBV24-1 and TRBJ2-5; weak D call: TRBD1 (6 bases). This CDR3 has 15 amino acids. V dropped 5 bases and J dropped 4 bases, with 16 bases sitting between them. Germline CDR1 and CDR2: KGHDR and SFDVKD. The CDR3 here is CATSVQGPYRETQYF. CDR3 coding DNA: TGTGCCACCAGTGTCCAGGGGCCTTACCGAGAGACCCAGTACTTC.

This clonotype came up a few times. The chain employs TRBV5-6 and TRBJ2-7; a weak D match, TRBD1 (6 bases). CDR1 and CDR2 (germline): SGHDT, YYEEEE. The CDR3 extends over 14 amino acids. Deletions cut 0 bases from V and 4 bases from J, with 11 bases between. CDR3 loop: CASSLGQGFYEQYF. The CDR3 nucleotides read TGTGCCAGCAGCTTGGGCCAGGGGTTTTACGAGCAGTACTTC.

The V and J genes are TRBV24-1 and TRBJ2-3; D call uncertain. CDR1 KGHDR and CDR2 SFDVKD come from the germline V gene. There are 13 residues in the CDR3. V was trimmed by 7 bases and J by 1 base, leaving 8 bases between them. The CDR3 coding sequence is TGTGCCACCAGGGACGGACGCACAGATACGCAGTATTTT. Its translation is CATRDGRTDTQYF.

This rearrangement joins TRBV5-1 to TRBJ2-5; 10 nucleotides line up with TRBD2. The trim removed 0 bases at V and 1 base at J, leaving 3 bases unmatched. Germline CDR1 and CDR2: SGHRS and YFSETQ. CDR3 length: 16 amino acids. CDR3 sequence: CASSLDLAGAQETQYF. The DNA of the CDR3 is TGCGCCAGCAGCTTGGATCTAGCGGGGGCCCAAGAGACCCAGTACTTC.

The chain combines TRBV7-8 with TRBJ2-1; 8 positions agree with TRBD2. Germline trimming cut 5 bases from V and 6 bases from J; bases unmatched to any gene: 15. The length of the CDR3 is 17 residues. CDR1 and CDR2 (germline): SGHVS, FQNEAQ. CDR3 region: CASSITGSGGSINEQFF. CDR3 coding DNA: TGTGCCAGCAGCATTACCGGAAGCGGGGGAAGCATCAATGAGCAGTTCTTC.

DNA for the CDR3: TGTGCCAGCACCTACATGGGGGCCAAAAACATTCAGTACTTC. Its translation is CASTYMGAKNIQYF. The rearrangement uses TRBV5-6 and TRBJ2-4; D not resolved. This CDR3 contains 14 residues. V lost 6 bases and J lost 1, with 11 bases in between. Germline values: CDR1 SGHDT, CDR2 YYEEEE.

The chain links TRBV9 to TRBJ2-7; D gene uncertain. In germline, CDR1 is SGDLS, CDR2 YYNGEE. The V end lost 2 bases, the J end lost 0 bases, and 6 bases lay between the germline ends. This CDR3 region has 13 residues. CDR3 in DNA: TGTGCCAGCAGCGTTTCCAGCTCCTACGAGCAGTACTTC. Protein sequence: CASSVSSSYEQYF. The full variable domain, its missing parts supplied by reference TRBV9 and TRBJ2-7, is DSGVTQTPKHLITATGQRVTLRCSPRSGDLSVYWYQQSLDQGLQFLIQYYNGEERAKGNILERFSAQQFPDLHSELNLSSLELGDSALYFCASSVSSSYEQYFGPGTRLTVT.

This clonotype appeared once. This chain uses TRBV7-9 with TRBJ2-5; 9 bases agree with TRBD2. This CDR3 spans 15 amino acids. The V and J ends lost 0 bases and 2 bases, in that order; junction bases with no gene match: 1. Looked up from germline, CDR1 is SEHNR and CDR2 is FQNEAQ (reference sequence). The CDR3 bases are TGTGCCAGCAGCTTAGCTGCGGGAGGGCAAGAGACCCAGTACTTC. Amino acid sequence: CASSLAAGGQETQYF.

The chain is built from TRBV19 and TRBJ2-1; 14 nucleotides agree with TRBD2. CDR3 length: 15 amino acids. After removal of 3 bases from V and 7 bases from J, the junction contained 2 bases not matched to a gene. Germline CDR1 and CDR2: LNHDA and SQIVND (reference sequence). The CDR3 here is CASSIGTSGGNEQFF. The CDR3 DNA follows: TGTGCCAGTAGTATCGGGACTAGCGGGGGTAATGAGCAGTTCTTC.

J is TRBJ1-2 and V is TRBV5-1; D is possibly TRBD1 (5 bases). The CDR3 is 12 residues long. Germline V CDR1 and CDR2: SGHRS, YFSETQ. Between the trimmed V and J ends, which lost 3 bases and 8 bases, there was a span of 11 bases. Written as DNA, the CDR3 is TGCGCCAGCAGCTCCCAGGGACGAGGCTACACCTTC. Translated, it gives CASSSQGRGYTF. The whole variable domain, filled in from reference TRBV5-1 and TRBJ1-2, reads KAGVTQTPRYLIKTRGQQVTLSCSPISGHRSVSWYQQTPGQGLQFLFEYFSETQRNKGNFPGRFSGRQFSNSRSEMNVSTLELGDSALYLCASSSQGRGYTFGSGTRLTVV.

The CDR3 DNA reads as TGTGCCAGCAGCCAAGAGTCGGGCTCCGAGCAGTACTTC. This sequence encodes CASSQESGSEQYF. The chain couples TRBV4-2 to TRBJ2-7; D not certain. CDR3 length equals 13 residues. Germline V gene lookup returns CDR1 LGHNA and CDR2 YNFKEQ. Trimming left V 0 bases short and J 6 bases short, with 9 bases between.